This T cell receptor (beta chain) emerged from a study of technical replicates of blood from several donors. Germline V gene data show CDR1 as SGHVS and CDR2 as FQNEAQ. Trimming removed 2 bases from V and 6 bases from J, with 16 bases in between. This CDR3 comprises 15 residues. This clone was recorded once. The table came from immunoSEQ multiplex PCR; TCRdb's copy has only in-frame clones and leaves some out. The sample has 84,000 or so clones; around 93% are singletons. Sequences were obtained from T cells isolated from PBMCs. The origin of this receptor is a human donor in good health. The genes are TRBV7-8 and TRBJ1-2; a possible D gene is TRBD1 (5 bases). CDR3 sequence: CASSLKRSGGDGYTF. CDR3 sequence (DNA): TGTGCCAGCAGCTTAAAGAGATCAGGAGGGGATGGCTACACCTTC.